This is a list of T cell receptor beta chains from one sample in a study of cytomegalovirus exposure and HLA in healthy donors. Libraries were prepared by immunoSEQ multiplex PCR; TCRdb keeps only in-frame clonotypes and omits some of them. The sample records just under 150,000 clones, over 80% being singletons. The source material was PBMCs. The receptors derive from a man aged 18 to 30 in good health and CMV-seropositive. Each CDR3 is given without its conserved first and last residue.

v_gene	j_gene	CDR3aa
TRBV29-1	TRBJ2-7	SVRGGYEQY
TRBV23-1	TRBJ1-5	ASRPWTGGQPQH
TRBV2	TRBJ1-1	ASSPPGTVNTEAF
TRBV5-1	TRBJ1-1	ASSATAGVNTEAF
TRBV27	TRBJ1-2	ASWSMEAASYGYT
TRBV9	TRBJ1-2	ASKSDRRIYGYT
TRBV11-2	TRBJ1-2	ASSLDTAVGYT
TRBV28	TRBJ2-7	ASSPGHEQY
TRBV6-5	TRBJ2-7	ASSYSNSQQY
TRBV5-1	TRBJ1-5	ASSPSGVSNQPQH
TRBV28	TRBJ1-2	ASNPAQGRYYGYT
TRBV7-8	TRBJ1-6	ASRLAGDSPLH
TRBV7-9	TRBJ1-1	ASSFEGVGTEAF
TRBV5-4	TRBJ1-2	ASSRGTGEEGYT
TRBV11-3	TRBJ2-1	ASSPRGTPSYNEQF
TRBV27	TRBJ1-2	ATHKANYGYT
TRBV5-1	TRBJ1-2	ASSPRDRGVYYGYT
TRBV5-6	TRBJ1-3	ASSSGGRRSSGNTIY
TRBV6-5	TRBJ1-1	ASRQGSGTEAF
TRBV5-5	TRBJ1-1	ASSWGGANTEAF
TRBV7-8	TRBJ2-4	ASSSRQGVLAKNIQY
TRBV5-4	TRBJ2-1	ASSREMQVEYNEQF
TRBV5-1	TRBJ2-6	ASSLGGSGANVLT
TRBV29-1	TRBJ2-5	SVDGFGETQY
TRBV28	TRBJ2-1	ASSLPGRGRVNEQF
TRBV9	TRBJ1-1	ASSVGTSNTEAF
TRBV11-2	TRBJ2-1	ASSSRTGYNEQF
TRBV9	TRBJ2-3	ASSVAGSTDTQY